The 9 T cell receptor beta chains given below trace back to one sample, sequenced in a study of identical twins. MiXCR, applied by TCRdb to the 5' RACE reads, yields one record per CDR3 protein. The table includes approximately 210,000 distinct CDR3 sequences, around a tenth detected once. Sequencing input: memory (CD45RO+) T cells sorted from blood. Every receptor here comes from a woman aged 18-29 years in good health.

This clonotype was found a few times. V and J are TRBV6-1 and TRBJ1-2; 9 nucleotides align to TRBD1. The junction had 10 bases not matched to a gene; V was cut back by 6 bases and J by 5 bases. CDR1 is MNHNS and CDR2 is SASEGT in the germline V gene. The CDR3 totals 15 residues. CDR3 sequence: CASSLSDRGVYGYTF. DNA for the CDR3: TGTGCCAGCAGCTTGTCGGACAGGGGAGTATATGGCTACACCTTC.

This clonotype was seen at least ten times. The chain uses TRBV28 and TRBJ2-7, with D possibly matching TRBD1 (6 bases). There are 11 residues in the CDR3. The germline gives CDR1 MDHEN, CDR2 SYDVKM. V shed 10 bases and J shed 4 bases, with 11 bases lying between them. CDR3 region: CATGQRYEQYF. CDR3 in DNA: TGTGCCACCGGACAGAGATACGAGCAGTACTTC.

As DNA, the CDR3 is TGTGCCAGCAGCCAGCACGAGGGGACTGAAGCTTTCTTT. This codes for CASSQHEGTEAFF. J is TRBJ1-1 and V is TRBV7-9, with D perhaps matching TRBD1 (5 bases). The germline CDR1 and CDR2 sequences are SEHNR and FQNEAQ (reference sequence). V shed 5 bases and J shed 5 bases, with 12 bases lying between them. The CDR3 loop spans 13 amino acids.

This clonotype was seen many times. This chain connects TRBV9 to TRBJ2-6, with D perhaps TRBD1 (5 bases). The V gene lost 5 bases and the J gene lost 2 bases, with 11 bases spanning the gap. Germline V gene lookup returns CDR1 SGDLS and CDR2 YYNGEE. The length of the CDR3 is 15 residues. The CDR3 DNA reads as TGTGCCAGCAGGGGCGCGACAGCTGGGGCCAACGTCCTGACTTTC. Its translation: CASRGATAGANVLTF.

V usage is TRBV18 and J usage is TRBJ2-7, with D unclear. Germline values: CDR1 KGHSH, CDR2 LQKENI. V was cut by 4 bases and J by 6 bases, with 13 bases left in between. The CDR3 runs 13 residues. The CDR3 reads CASSRETDGEQYF. In nucleotides, the CDR3 is TGTGCCAGCTCACGTGAAACCGATGGCGAGCAGTACTTC. Variable domain in full (rest from reference TRBV18 and TRBJ2-7): NAGVMQNPRHLVRRRGQEARLRCSPMKGHSHVYWYRQLPEEGLKFMVYLQKENIIDESGMPKERFSAEFPKEGPSILRIQQVVRGDSAAYFCASSRETDGEQYFGPGTRLTVT.

In this sample, this clonotype turned up a few times. V is TRBV19 and J is TRBJ2-2, with D possibly matching TRBD1 (5 bases). This CDR3 is 15 amino acids long. The V and J ends lost 7 bases and 1 base respectively, with 13 bases between them. Germline values: CDR1 LNHDA, CDR2 SQIVND (reference sequence). In DNA, the CDR3 is TGTGCCAGTATAAGAGACAGTTTGAACACCGGGGAGCTGTTTTTT. Translated: CASIRDSLNTGELFF.

This chain uses TRBV11-2 with TRBJ2-7; D is unclear. The CDR3 totals 12 residues. V was cut by 3 bases and J by 9 bases, with 12 bases left in between. CDR1 and CDR2 from the germline V gene are SGHAT and FQNNGV. CDR3 sequence: CASSFHAEGQYF. CDR3 DNA: TGTGCCAGCAGCTTCCACGCTGAAGGGCAGTACTTC.

This chain connects TRBV10-1 to TRBJ2-2; unclear D gene. The germline V and J ends were trimmed by 8 bases and 3 bases, with 7 bases remaining between them. Germline assignment: CDR1 WNHNN and CDR2 SYGVQD (reference sequence). The CDR3 contains 12 residues. The CDR3 nucleotides are TGCGCCAGCGGATCCTACACCGGGGAGCTGTTTTTT. Protein sequence: CASGSYTGELFF.

The chain joins TRBV7-2 to TRBJ2-1, with 8 bases fitting TRBD2. The CDR3 runs to 16 residues. CDR1 is SGHTA and CDR2 is FQGNSA in the germline V gene. The trim removed 1 base at V and 3 bases at J, leaving 5 bases unmatched. The CDR3 loop reads CASSLVGTSIYNEQFF. DNA for the CDR3: TGTGCCAGCAGCTTAGTCGGGACTAGTATCTACAATGAGCAGTTCTTC.